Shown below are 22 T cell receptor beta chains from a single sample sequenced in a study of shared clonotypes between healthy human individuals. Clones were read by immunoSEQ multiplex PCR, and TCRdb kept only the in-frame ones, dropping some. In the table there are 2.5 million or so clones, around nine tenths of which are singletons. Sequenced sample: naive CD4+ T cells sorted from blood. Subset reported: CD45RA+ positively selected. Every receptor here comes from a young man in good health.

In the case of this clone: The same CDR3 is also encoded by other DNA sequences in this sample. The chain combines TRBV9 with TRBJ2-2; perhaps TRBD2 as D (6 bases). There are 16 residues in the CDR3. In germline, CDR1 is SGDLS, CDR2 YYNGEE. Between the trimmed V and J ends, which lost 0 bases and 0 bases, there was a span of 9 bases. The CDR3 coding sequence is TGTGCCAGCAGCGTAGAGGGCGGGACGAACACCGGGGAGCTGTTTTTT. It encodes CASSVEGGTNTGELFF.

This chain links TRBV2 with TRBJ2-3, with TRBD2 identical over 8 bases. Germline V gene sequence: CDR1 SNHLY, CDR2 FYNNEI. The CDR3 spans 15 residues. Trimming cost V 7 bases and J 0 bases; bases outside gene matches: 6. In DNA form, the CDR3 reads TGTGCCAGCACCCGTAGCGGGACTAGCACAGATACGCAGTATTTT. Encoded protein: CASTRSGTSTDTQYF.

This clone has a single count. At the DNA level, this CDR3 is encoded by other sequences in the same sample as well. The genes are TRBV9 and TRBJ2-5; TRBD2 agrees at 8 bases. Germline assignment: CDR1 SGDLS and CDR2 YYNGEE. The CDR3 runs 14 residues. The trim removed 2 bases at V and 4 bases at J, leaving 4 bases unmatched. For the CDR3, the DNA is TGTGCCAGCAGCGTTACCAGCGGGAGAGAGACCCAGTACTTC. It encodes CASSVTSGRETQYF.

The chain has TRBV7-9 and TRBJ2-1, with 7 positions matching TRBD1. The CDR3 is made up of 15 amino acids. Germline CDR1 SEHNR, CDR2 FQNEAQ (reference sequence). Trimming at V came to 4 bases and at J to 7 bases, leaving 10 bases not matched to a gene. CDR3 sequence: CASSSTQGVRNEQFF. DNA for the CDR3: TGTGCCAGCAGCTCCACCCAGGGGGTGAGGAATGAGCAGTTCTTC.

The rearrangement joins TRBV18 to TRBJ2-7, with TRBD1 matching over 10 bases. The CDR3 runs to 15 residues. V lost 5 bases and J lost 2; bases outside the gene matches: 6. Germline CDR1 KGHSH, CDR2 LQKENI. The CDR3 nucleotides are TGTGCCAGCTCAACGTCCGGGACAGGGGCCTACGAGCAGTACTTC. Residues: CASSTSGTGAYEQYF. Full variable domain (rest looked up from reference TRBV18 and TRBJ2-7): NAGVMQNPRHLVRRRGQEARLRCSPMKGHSHVYWYRQLPEEGLKFMVYLQKENIIDESGMPKERFSAEFPKEGPSILRIQQVVRGDSAAYFCASSTSGTGAYEQYFGPGTRLTVT.

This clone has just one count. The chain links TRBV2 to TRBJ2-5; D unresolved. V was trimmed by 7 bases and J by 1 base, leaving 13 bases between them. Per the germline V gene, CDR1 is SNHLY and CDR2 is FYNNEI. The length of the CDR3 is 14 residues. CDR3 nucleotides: TGTGCCAGCATACCTCGGGCCTTCCAAGAGACCCAGTACTTC. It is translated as CASIPRAFQETQYF.

The chain's CDR3 is CAIGGGLDTEAFF. Here the CDR3 DNA reads TGTGCCATCGGAGGTGGACTGGACACTGAAGCTTTCTTT. V usage is TRBV10-3 and J usage is TRBJ1-1; D gene uncertain. Trimming took 8 bases from V and 3 from J, leaving 13 bases between them. Germline values: CDR1 ENHRY, CDR2 SYGVKD. This CDR3 has 13 residues.

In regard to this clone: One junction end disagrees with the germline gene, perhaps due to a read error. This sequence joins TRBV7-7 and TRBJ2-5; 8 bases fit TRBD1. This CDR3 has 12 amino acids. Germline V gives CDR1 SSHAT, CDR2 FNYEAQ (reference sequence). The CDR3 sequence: CASSDRGETQYF. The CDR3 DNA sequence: TGTGCTAGCAGCGACAGGGGAGAGACCCAGTACTTC.

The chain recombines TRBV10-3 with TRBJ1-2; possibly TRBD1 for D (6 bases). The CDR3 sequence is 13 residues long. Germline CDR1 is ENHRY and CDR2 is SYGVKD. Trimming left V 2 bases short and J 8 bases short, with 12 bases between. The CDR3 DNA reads TGTGCCATCAGTGAGCAGGACAGTTCCGGCTACACCTTC. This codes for CAISEQDSSGYTF.

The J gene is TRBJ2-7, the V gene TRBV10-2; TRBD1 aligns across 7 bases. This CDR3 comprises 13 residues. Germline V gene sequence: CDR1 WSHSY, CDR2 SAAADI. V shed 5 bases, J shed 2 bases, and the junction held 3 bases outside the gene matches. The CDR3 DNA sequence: TGCGCCAGCAGTCCGGGACAGCCCTACGAGCAGTACTTC. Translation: CASSPGQPYEQYF.

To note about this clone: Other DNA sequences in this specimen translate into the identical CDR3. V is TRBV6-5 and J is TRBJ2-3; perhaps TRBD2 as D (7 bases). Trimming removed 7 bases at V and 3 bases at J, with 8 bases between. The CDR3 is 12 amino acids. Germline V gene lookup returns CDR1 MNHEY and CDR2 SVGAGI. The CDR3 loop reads CASKGGTDTQYF. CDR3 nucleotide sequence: TGTGCCAGCAAGGGGGGGACAGATACGCAGTATTTT.

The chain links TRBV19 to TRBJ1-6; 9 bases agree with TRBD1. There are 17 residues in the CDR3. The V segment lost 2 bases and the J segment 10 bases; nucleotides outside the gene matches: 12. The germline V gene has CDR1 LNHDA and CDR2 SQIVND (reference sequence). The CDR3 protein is CASSITGTGLSQSPLHF. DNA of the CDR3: TGTGCCAGTAGTATAACCGGGACAGGGCTATCTCAATCACCCCTCCACTTT.

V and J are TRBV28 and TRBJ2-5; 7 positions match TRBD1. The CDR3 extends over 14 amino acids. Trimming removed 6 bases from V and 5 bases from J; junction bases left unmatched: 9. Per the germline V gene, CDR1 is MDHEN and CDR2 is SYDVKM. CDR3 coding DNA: TGTGCCAGCAGCACGAGGGGGCGCAGGGAGACCCAGTACTTC. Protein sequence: CASSTRGRRETQYF.

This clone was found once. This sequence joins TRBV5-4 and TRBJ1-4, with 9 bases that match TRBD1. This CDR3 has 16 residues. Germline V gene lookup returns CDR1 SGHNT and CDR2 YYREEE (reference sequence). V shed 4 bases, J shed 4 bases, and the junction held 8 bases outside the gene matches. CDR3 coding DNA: TGTGCCAGCAGCCCCAAACCGGGACAGGGTAATGAAAAACTGTTTTTT. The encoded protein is CASSPKPGQGNEKLFF.

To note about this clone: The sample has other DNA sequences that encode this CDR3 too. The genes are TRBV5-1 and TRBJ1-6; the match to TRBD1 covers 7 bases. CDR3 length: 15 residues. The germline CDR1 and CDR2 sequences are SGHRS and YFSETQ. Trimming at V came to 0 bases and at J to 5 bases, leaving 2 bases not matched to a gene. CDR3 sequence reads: CASSLGDRDNSPLHF. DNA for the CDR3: TGCGCCAGCAGCTTGGGCGACAGGGATAATTCACCCCTCCACTTT.

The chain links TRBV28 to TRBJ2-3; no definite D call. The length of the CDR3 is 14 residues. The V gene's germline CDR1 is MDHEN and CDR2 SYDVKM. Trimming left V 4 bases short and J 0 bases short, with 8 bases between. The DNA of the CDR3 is TGTGCCAGCAGTTCCCCCGACAGCACAGATACGCAGTATTTT. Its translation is CASSSPDSTDTQYF. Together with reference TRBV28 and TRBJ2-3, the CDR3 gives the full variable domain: DVKVTQSSRYLVKRTGEKVFLECVQDMDHENMFWYRQDPGLGLRLIYFSYDVKMKEKGDIPEGYSVSREKKERFSLILESASTNQTSMYLCASSSPDSTDTQYFGPGTRLTVL.

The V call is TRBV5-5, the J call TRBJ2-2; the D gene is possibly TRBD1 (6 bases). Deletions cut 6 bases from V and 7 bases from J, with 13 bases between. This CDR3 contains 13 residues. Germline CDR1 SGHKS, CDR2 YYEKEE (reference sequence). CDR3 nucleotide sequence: TGTGCCAGCACCCTTGGGGGCATCGGGGAGCTGTTTTTT. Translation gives CASTLGGIGELFF.

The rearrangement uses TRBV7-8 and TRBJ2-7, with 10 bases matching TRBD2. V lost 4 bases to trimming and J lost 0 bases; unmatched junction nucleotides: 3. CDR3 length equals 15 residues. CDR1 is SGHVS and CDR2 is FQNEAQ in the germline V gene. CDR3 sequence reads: CASSSSGGDSYEQYF. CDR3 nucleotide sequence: TGTGCCAGCAGCTCCAGCGGGGGGGACTCCTACGAGCAGTACTTC.

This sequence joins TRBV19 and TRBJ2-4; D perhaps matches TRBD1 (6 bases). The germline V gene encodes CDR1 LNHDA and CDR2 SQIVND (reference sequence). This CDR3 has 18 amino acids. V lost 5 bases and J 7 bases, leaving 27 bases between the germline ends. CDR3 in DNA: TGTGCCAGTAGTCCCGCGTGGGGGCTAGGGACGACGGGGAACATTCAGTACTTC. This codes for CASSPAWGLGTTGNIQYF.

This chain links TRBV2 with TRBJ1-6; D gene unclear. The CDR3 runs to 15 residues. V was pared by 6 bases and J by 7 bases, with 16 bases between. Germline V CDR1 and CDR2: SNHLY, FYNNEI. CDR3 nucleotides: TGTGCCAGCAGCCGGGGAAGGGATGGGAATTCACCCCTCCACTTT. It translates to CASSRGRDGNSPLHF.

CDR3 DNA: TGCGCCAGCAGCCGGAGGGCGAACACCGGGGAGCTGTTTTTT. Protein: CASSRRANTGELFF. The chain carries TRBV4-1 and TRBJ2-2; TRBD2 is a possible D gene (6 bases). V lost 4 bases, J lost 0 bases, and 6 bases lay in between. Germline lookup yields CDR1 MGHRA and CDR2 YSYEKL. The CDR3 extends over 14 amino acids.

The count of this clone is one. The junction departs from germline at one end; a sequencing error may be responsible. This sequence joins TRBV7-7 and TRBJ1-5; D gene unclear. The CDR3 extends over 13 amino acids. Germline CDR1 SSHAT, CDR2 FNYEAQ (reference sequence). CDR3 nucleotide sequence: TGTGCTAGCAGCTTATTCCTCGATCAGCCCCAGCATTTT. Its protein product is CASSLFLDQPQHF.